This is a list of T cell receptor beta chains from one sample in a study of Graves' ophthalmopathy and Graves' hyperthyroidism. From the multiplex PCR reads, TCRdb called clonotypes with MiXCR, one entry per CDR3 protein. Here the sample spans about 740,000 distinct CDR3 sequences, roughly two fifths being singletons. The source material was peripheral blood. The receptors derive from an adult man with Graves' ophthalmopathy. Each CDR3 is given with its conserved first and last residue. D genes are given only for firm matches. Only part of the rows carry a size: once, few, many, or a class if the clone is expanded.

clone size: many
J gene: TRBJ2-2
D gene: TRBD2
V gene: TRBV29-1
CDR3 DNA: TGCAGCGTGAGGACTAGCGGGGGGGCCAACGGGGAGCTGTTTTTT
CDR3 protein: CSVRTSGGANGELFF

clone size: NA
J gene: TRBJ1-5
D gene: TRBD1
V gene: TRBV10-1
CDR3 DNA: TGCGCCAGCAGTGAGAGGTGGGACAGGCAAAAAAATCAGCCCCAGCATTTT
CDR3 protein: CASSERWDRQKNQPQHF

clone size: few
J gene: TRBJ2-7
D gene: NA
V gene: TRBV11-2
CDR3 DNA: TGTGCCAGCAGACCCGTGGACAGCGGGTCCTACGAGCAGTACTTC
CDR3 protein: CASRPVDSGSYEQYF

clone size: NA
J gene: TRBJ1-3
D gene: NA
V gene: TRBV2
CDR3 DNA: TGTGCCAGCGTTGAAGACCAGGTTAGGAACACCATATATTTT
CDR3 protein: CASVEDQVRNTIYF

clone size: NA
J gene: TRBJ2-7
D gene: NA
V gene: TRBV7-9
CDR3 DNA: TGTGCCAGCAGCCCCGACAGGCAGAACACTAACGAGCGGTACTTC
CDR3 protein: CASSPDRQNTNERYF

clone size: NA
J gene: TRBJ2-7
D gene: TRBD2
V gene: TRBV4-1
CDR3 DNA: TGCGCCAGCAGCCAAGATGGACTAGCGGGAGGGATCTACGAGCAGTACTTC
CDR3 protein: CASSQDGLAGGIYEQYF

clone size: few
J gene: TRBJ2-7
D gene: TRBD1
V gene: TRBV20-1
CDR3 DNA: TGCAGTGCGGGGACAGGGGGCCACGAGCAGTACTTC
CDR3 protein: CSAGTGGHEQYF

clone size: NA
J gene: TRBJ1-4
D gene: NA
V gene: TRBV7-2
CDR3 DNA: TGTGCCAGCAGCTGGGGACGGAGTAATGAAAAACTGTTTTTT
CDR3 protein: CASSWGRSNEKLFF

clone size: many
J gene: TRBJ1-1
D gene: NA
V gene: TRBV2
CDR3 DNA: TGTGCCAGCAGGGCCCCAGGGGTCGGAAACACTGAAGCTTTCTTT
CDR3 protein: CASRAPGVGNTEAFF

clone size: NA
J gene: TRBJ2-7
D gene: NA
V gene: TRBV11-2
CDR3 DNA: TGTGCCAGCAGCCCTCGAGGAAAGGCCTTCTACGAGCAGTACTTC
CDR3 protein: CASSPRGKAFYEQYF

clone size: NA
J gene: TRBJ1-2
D gene: NA
V gene: TRBV10-3
CDR3 DNA: TGTGCCATCAGTGAAACCTCCGGGACTGCTAACTATGGCTACACCTTC
CDR3 protein: CAISETSGTANYGYTF

clone size: few
J gene: TRBJ2-7
D gene: TRBD1
V gene: TRBV7-3
CDR3 DNA: TGTGCCAGCAGCTTATTCGGTCCTGGGACAGGGAGAACCTACGAGCAGTACTTC
CDR3 protein: CASSLFGPGTGRTYEQYF

clone size: NA
J gene: TRBJ1-1
D gene: NA
V gene: TRBV5-1
CDR3 DNA: TGTGCCAGCAGCTTAAGAGCGGGTTCCTCGGGGACGTTTGCTTTCTTT
CDR3 protein: CASSLRAGSSGTFAFF

clone size: NA
J gene: TRBJ1-6
D gene: NA
V gene: TRBV15
CDR3 DNA: TGTGCCACCAGGAGGAAAGGGGGGGCCGATTCACCCCTCCACTTT
CDR3 protein: CATRRKGGADSPLHF

clone size: many
J gene: TRBJ2-5
D gene: NA
V gene: TRBV9
CDR3 DNA: TGTGCCAGCAGCGAGGGGGGGATTTCTGAGACCCAGTACTTC
CDR3 protein: CASSEGGISETQYF

clone size: many
J gene: TRBJ1-1
D gene: NA
V gene: TRBV7-2
CDR3 DNA: TGTGCCAGCAGCTTCTCGCGGCTCACTGAAGCTTTCTTT
CDR3 protein: CASSFSRLTEAFF

clone size: NA
J gene: TRBJ1-2
D gene: NA
V gene: TRBV29-1
CDR3 DNA: TGCAGCGTTGTAGGGGGAAAGTTCTATGGCTACACCTTC
CDR3 protein: CSVVGGKFYGYTF

clone size: few
J gene: TRBJ2-7
D gene: NA
V gene: TRBV7-2
CDR3 DNA: TGTGCCAGCAGCTTCTTATACGGGAGTAGGGACGAGCAGTACTTC
CDR3 protein: CASSFLYGSRDEQYF

clone size: NA
J gene: TRBJ1-4
D gene: TRBD1
V gene: TRBV19
CDR3 DNA: TGTGCCAGTGCTAGAGATCCGGGACAGGATGAAAAACTGTTTTTT
CDR3 protein: CASARDPGQDEKLFF

clone size: NA
J gene: TRBJ1-2
D gene: TRBD1
V gene: TRBV24-1
CDR3 DNA: TGTGCCAGCAGTTTAGGAGACGGACAGGGGTACTATGGCTACACCTTC
CDR3 protein: CASSLGDGQGYYGYTF

clone size: many
J gene: TRBJ1-5
D gene: NA
V gene: TRBV10-3
CDR3 DNA: TGTGCCATAAGTACAGTTAGCAATCAGCCCCAGCATTTT
CDR3 protein: CAISTVSNQPQHF

clone size: NA
J gene: TRBJ1-1
D gene: NA
V gene: TRBV20-1
CDR3 DNA: TGCAGTGCTAGAGATAACAGGGTGACTGAAGCTTTCTTT
CDR3 protein: CSARDNRVTEAFF

clone size: NA
J gene: TRBJ1-1
D gene: NA
V gene: TRBV6-5
CDR3 DNA: TGTGCCAGCAGCCCCCTCGGGTGGACTGAAGCTTTCTTT
CDR3 protein: CASSPLGWTEAFF

clone size: few
J gene: TRBJ2-7
D gene: TRBD2
V gene: TRBV7-2
CDR3 DNA: TGTGCCAGCAGCTTCTCTAGCGGGGGTTTCTACGAGCAGTACTTC
CDR3 protein: CASSFSSGGFYEQYF

clone size: NA
J gene: TRBJ2-7
D gene: NA
V gene: TRBV13
CDR3 DNA: TGTGCCAGCAGCTCCCGACTCACGGGGAAAGACTACGAGCAGTACTTC
CDR3 protein: CASSSRLTGKDYEQYF

clone size: many
J gene: TRBJ2-7
D gene: NA
V gene: TRBV10-2
CDR3 DNA: TGCGCCAGCAGTGAGCGGGCCTCCTACGAGCAGTACTTC
CDR3 protein: CASSERASYEQYF

clone size: NA
J gene: TRBJ2-7
D gene: TRBD1
V gene: TRBV14
CDR3 DNA: TGTGCCAGCAGTCAACTGAGGGACAGGAGGTACGAGCAGTACTTC
CDR3 protein: CASSQLRDRRYEQYF

clone size: once
J gene: TRBJ1-1
D gene: NA
V gene: TRBV10-2
CDR3 DNA: TGCGCCAGCAGTGAGTACCTTCAGGGAGCACCTGAAGCTTTCTTT
CDR3 protein: CASSEYLQGAPEAFF

clone size: NA
J gene: TRBJ1-1
D gene: NA
V gene: TRBV6-2/TRBV6-3
CDR3 DNA: TGTGCCAGCAGTTACTCGCGTCAGGAAGGGACTGAAGCTTTCTTT
CDR3 protein: CASSYSRQEGTEAFF

clone size: many
J gene: TRBJ2-6
D gene: NA
V gene: TRBV7-9
CDR3 DNA: TGTGCCAGCCGACTATCAGGGTCTGGGGCCAACGTCCTGACTTTC
CDR3 protein: CASRLSGSGANVLTF

clone size: NA
J gene: TRBJ2-5
D gene: TRBD1
V gene: TRBV2
CDR3 DNA: TGTGCCAGCAGTGGGACAGGGGTACAAGAGACCCAGTACTTC
CDR3 protein: CASSGTGVQETQYF

clone size: NA
J gene: TRBJ1-2
D gene: NA
V gene: TRBV30
CDR3 DNA: TGTGCCTGGAGTGTGCAGGGGCGCTATGGCTACACCTTC
CDR3 protein: CAWSVQGRYGYTF

clone size: many
J gene: TRBJ1-3
D gene: NA
V gene: TRBV19
CDR3 DNA: TGTGCCAGTAGCCCCGACGGGGGAAACGGAAACACCATATATTTT
CDR3 protein: CASSPDGGNGNTIYF

clone size: NA
J gene: TRBJ2-2
D gene: TRBD1
V gene: TRBV7-9
CDR3 DNA: TGTGCCAGCAGCTTAGATTCGGGACAGACCGGGGAGCTGTTTTTT
CDR3 protein: CASSLDSGQTGELFF

clone size: many
J gene: TRBJ2-7
D gene: TRBD1
V gene: TRBV10-3
CDR3 DNA: TGTGCCAGCAGTCCTCGGGACAGAGGAAAGCAGTACTTC
CDR3 protein: CASSPRDRGKQYF

clone size: many
J gene: TRBJ1-6
D gene: TRBD1
V gene: TRBV2
CDR3 DNA: TGTGCCAGCGCCCGGGACAGAAATTCACCCCTCCACTTT
CDR3 protein: CASARDRNSPLHF

clone size: NA
J gene: TRBJ1-1
D gene: NA
V gene: TRBV7-2
CDR3 DNA: TGTGCCAGCAGCTTGAGGGCCGTAACAAACACTGAAGCTTTCTTT
CDR3 protein: CASSLRAVTNTEAFF

clone size: NA
J gene: TRBJ1-1
D gene: NA
V gene: TRBV10-3
CDR3 DNA: TGTGCCATCAGTGGGCAGGTATCTGAAGCTTTCTTT
CDR3 protein: CAISGQVSEAFF

clone size: few
J gene: TRBJ1-5
D gene: NA
V gene: TRBV24-1
CDR3 DNA: TGTGCCAGCAGTCCCCCGGCGGGACCGATCCCCGCGCAGCCCCAGCATTTT
CDR3 protein: CASSPPAGPIPAQPQHF

clone size: few
J gene: TRBJ1-1
D gene: NA
V gene: TRBV9
CDR3 DNA: TGTGCCAGCAGCGTAGGGGATAACACTGAAGCTTTCTTT
CDR3 protein: CASSVGDNTEAFF

clone size: NA
J gene: TRBJ2-2
D gene: TRBD1
V gene: TRBV7-9
CDR3 DNA: TGTGCCAGCAGTCTCGGGACAGGGCATAGCACCGGGGAGCTGTTTTTT
CDR3 protein: CASSLGTGHSTGELFF

clone size: once
J gene: TRBJ1-1
D gene: TRBD1
V gene: TRBV7-9
CDR3 DNA: TGTGCCAGCAGCTTAGGGGACAGCGACACTGAAGCTCTCTTT
CDR3 protein: CASSLGDSDTEALF

clone size: NA
J gene: TRBJ2-7
D gene: TRBD1
V gene: TRBV7-9
CDR3 DNA: TGCGCCAGCAGCCAAAAAGACAGGGATGATGAGCAGTACTTC
CDR3 protein: CASSQKDRDDEQYF